These T cell receptor beta chains were read from a single sample in a study of blood T cell repertoires in COVID-19. The protocol was immunoSEQ multiplex PCR, while the TCRdb copy is restricted to in-frame clones and leaves out a portion. The data hold more than 300,000 clones, with approximately 89% observed a single time. The sequenced sample was peripheral blood. The receptors were sampled from a woman aged 25-40 years with COVID-19, enrolled during active disease. Each CDR3 is given with its conserved first and last residue. Fields, in order: J gene, D gene, V gene, clone size, CDR3 DNA, CDR3 protein. The D gene is left open where the match is weak. Only some rows state a clone size, as once, few, many or a class for expanded clones.

J: TRBJ1-5
D: -
V: TRBV7-8
size: -
DNA: TGTGCCAGCAGCTTAGGGACTTATAGCAATCAGCCCCAGCATTTT
CDR3: CASSLGTYSNQPQHF

J: TRBJ2-7
D: TRBD2
V: TRBV5-1
size: -
DNA: TGCGCCAGCAGCTTAGCGGGAGGGAACTACGAGCAGTACTTC
CDR3: CASSLAGGNYEQYF

J: TRBJ2-5
D: -
V: TRBV19
size: -
DNA: TGTGCCAGTGGCAGGGCAGAGACCCAGTACTTC
CDR3: CASGRAETQYF

J: TRBJ1-5
D: -
V: TRBV3-1/TRBV3-2
size: -
DNA: TGTGCCAGCAGCCAAGGGACATTTAGCAATCAGCCCCAGCATTTT
CDR3: CASSQGTFSNQPQHF

J: TRBJ2-7
D: TRBD2
V: TRBV5-1
size: -
DNA: TGCGCCAGCAGCCACCTGGGACTAGCGGGTTACGAGCAGTACTTC
CDR3: CASSHLGLAGYEQYF

J: TRBJ2-7
D: TRBD2
V: TRBV19
size: -
DNA: TGTGCCAGTAGTATAGGGACTAGGGGATCCTACGAGCAGTACTTC
CDR3: CASSIGTRGSYEQYF

J: TRBJ2-5
D: -
V: TRBV7-2
size: -
DNA: TGTGCCAGCAGCCCCACCTTCGCGGAAGAGACCCAGTACTTC
CDR3: CASSPTFAEETQYF

J: TRBJ2-5
D: TRBD1
V: TRBV24-1
size: few
DNA: TGTGCCACCAGTGAGGGACGGACAGGGGGCGGGGAGACCCAGTACTTC
CDR3: CATSEGRTGGGETQYF

J: TRBJ2-1
D: -
V: TRBV28
size: -
DNA: TGTGCCAGCAGTCGGGCGGGATGGAGTTCCAATGAGCAGTTCTTC
CDR3: CASSRAGWSSNEQFF

J: TRBJ1-3
D: -
V: TRBV7-2
size: -
DNA: TGTGCCAGCAGCTTAGGAGTTCCGAGAAAGGGAAACACCATATATTTT
CDR3: CASSLGVPRKGNTIYF

J: TRBJ2-2
D: TRBD2
V: TRBV24-1
size: -
DNA: TGTGCCACCAGTGTTGGCGGGAGGTTCGGCGGGGAGCTGTTTTTT
CDR3: CATSVGGRFGGELFF

J: TRBJ2-7
D: TRBD2
V: TRBV5-4
size: -
DNA: TGTGCCAGCAGCTTGGCCCAGCAAACTAGCGCGTACGAGCAGTACTTC
CDR3: CASSLAQQTSAYEQYF

J: TRBJ2-3
D: TRBD2
V: TRBV4-3
size: -
DNA: TGCGCCAGCAGCCAAGATGCGAGGGCGGGAGCCTCCAATACGCAGTATTTT
CDR3: CASSQDARAGASNTQYF

J: TRBJ1-5
D: TRBD1
V: TRBV30
size: -
DNA: TGTGCCTGGAATACCAAGACAGGGCATCAGCCCCAGCATTTT
CDR3: CAWNTKTGHQPQHF

J: TRBJ2-4
D: TRBD2
V: TRBV30
size: -
DNA: TGTGCCTGGAATGGGGCTAGCGGGAGAGAATTGAACTTC
CDR3: CAWNGASGRELNF

J: TRBJ1-2
D: TRBD1
V: TRBV5-5
size: -
DNA: TGTGCCAGCAGCTTTGTGACAGGGAGAGGTAACGATAACTATGGCTACACCTTC
CDR3: CASSFVTGRGNDNYGYTF

J: TRBJ2-2
D: -
V: TRBV19
size: -
DNA: TGTGCCAGTAGTATAAGCGGCGCGAACACCGGGGAGCTGTTTTTT
CDR3: CASSISGANTGELFF

J: TRBJ2-3
D: -
V: TRBV7-6
size: -
DNA: TGTGCCAGCAGCCCAGATCCGGACAGCAGGGCGGCTAGCACAGATACGCAGTATTTT
CDR3: CASSPDPDSRAASTDTQYF

J: TRBJ1-1
D: -
V: TRBV15
size: -
DNA: TGTGCCACCAGCAGAGACGGTAAGACTGAAGCTTTCTTT
CDR3: CATSRDGKTEAFF

J: TRBJ2-2
D: TRBD2
V: TRBV9
size: -
DNA: TGTGCCAGCAGCACCAGTGGGACTAGCCCTAGACCTGGGGAGCTGTTTTTT
CDR3: CASSTSGTSPRPGELFF

J: TRBJ2-3
D: -
V: TRBV10-3
size: -
DNA: TGTGCCACGGCCACCGGGTTCGGAGATACGCAGTATTTT
CDR3: CATATGFGDTQYF

J: TRBJ1-3
D: -
V: TRBV19
size: -
DNA: TGTGCCAGTAGTATTAAGGGTCTACGGGAGAACACCATATATTTT
CDR3: CASSIKGLRENTIYF

J: TRBJ1-6
D: TRBD1
V: TRBV5-1
size: -
DNA: TGCGCCAGCAGCCTCCGACAGGGGGCGAATTCACCCCTCCACTTT
CDR3: CASSLRQGANSPLHF

J: TRBJ2-1
D: TRBD2
V: TRBV29-1
size: -
DNA: TGCAGCGTCCTCGGGACTAGCGGCTACAATGAGCAGTTCTTC
CDR3: CSVLGTSGYNEQFF

J: TRBJ2-5
D: -
V: TRBV24-1
size: -
DNA: TGTGCCACCAGTGATTTTACAGACCAAGAGACCCAGTACTTC
CDR3: CATSDFTDQETQYF

J: TRBJ2-7
D: TRBD1
V: TRBV19
size: -
DNA: TGTGCCAGTAGTGCCAGGGGGCGTGAGCAGTACTTC
CDR3: CASSARGREQYF

J: TRBJ1-6
D: -
V: TRBV18
size: -
DNA: TGTGCCAGCTCGCGTAACCGGGAAGCGGGGAAATCACCCCTCCACTTT
CDR3: CASSRNREAGKSPLHF

J: TRBJ2-7
D: -
V: TRBV5-6
size: -
DNA: TGTGCCAGCAGCTTCCTCAACCGGGGACTTTACGAGCAGTACTTC
CDR3: CASSFLNRGLYEQYF

J: TRBJ1-2
D: -
V: TRBV5-4
size: -
DNA: TGTGCCAGCTCCGGGGGGGGCTCATATGGCTACACCTTC
CDR3: CASSGGGSYGYTF

J: TRBJ2-5
D: TRBD1
V: TRBV19
size: -
DNA: TGTGCCAGTAGTATAATCCCAGGGGGAAGTGAGACCCAGTACTTC
CDR3: CASSIIPGGSETQYF

J: TRBJ1-1
D: TRBD1
V: TRBV5-1
size: -
DNA: TGCGCCAGCAGCTTGGCAGGGGGGAACACTGAAGCTTTCTTT
CDR3: CASSLAGGNTEAFF

J: TRBJ2-4
D: -
V: TRBV6-5
size: -
DNA: TGTGCCAGCAGTTACTCAGCTAGAGGAAACATTCAGTACTTC
CDR3: CASSYSARGNIQYF

J: TRBJ2-1
D: -
V: TRBV19
size: -
DNA: TGTGCCAGTAGTATCGGTCCCTCCCGAGAGCAGTTCTTC
CDR3: CASSIGPSREQFF

J: TRBJ2-3
D: TRBD2
V: TRBV2
size: -
DNA: TGTGCCAGCGGGGCTAGCGGGACAGATACGCAGTATTTT
CDR3: CASGASGTDTQYF

J: TRBJ2-5
D: -
V: TRBV27
size: once
DNA: TGTGCCAGCAGTTTATTTGCAGACCTCGGGGAGACCCAGTACTTC
CDR3: CASSLFADLGETQYF

J: TRBJ2-2
D: -
V: TRBV6-5
size: -
DNA: TGTGCCAGTCACTCGACCGGGGAGCTGTTTTTT
CDR3: CASHSTGELFF

J: TRBJ1-2
D: TRBD1
V: TRBV5-4
size: once
DNA: TGTGCCAGCAGCCTCGGACAGGGCACCAACTATGGCTACACCTTC
CDR3: CASSLGQGTNYGYTF

J: TRBJ2-1
D: -
V: TRBV20-1
size: -
DNA: TGCAGTGCTAGTCGGGCAGGGATCTACAATGAGCAGTTCTTC
CDR3: CSASRAGIYNEQFF

J: TRBJ2-7
D: TRBD2
V: TRBV7-2
size: -
DNA: TGTGCCAGCAGCTTTGGGACTAGCGGGCCCTCCTACGAGCAGTACTTC
CDR3: CASSFGTSGPSYEQYF

J: TRBJ2-7
D: -
V: TRBV30
size: -
DNA: TGTGCCTGGTCGCCTCAATCTACCTACGAGCAGTACTTC
CDR3: CAWSPQSTYEQYF

J: TRBJ2-2
D: TRBD1
V: TRBV19
size: -
DNA: TGTGCCAGTAGTATAGGGACAGGGAACACCGGGGAGCTGTTTTTT
CDR3: CASSIGTGNTGELFF

J: TRBJ2-5
D: TRBD2
V: TRBV4-1
size: -
DNA: TGCGCCAGCAGCCCTCAAGCGGGAGCGGGTCAAGAGACCCAGTACTTC
CDR3: CASSPQAGAGQETQYF

J: TRBJ1-1
D: -
V: TRBV10-2
size: -
DNA: TGCGCCAGCAGTGAGTCGACCTCGGCGGACACTGAAGCTTTCTTT
CDR3: CASSESTSADTEAFF

J: TRBJ2-7
D: TRBD1
V: TRBV10-3
size: once
DNA: TGTGCCATCAGTCCCCCTGGGACAGGCACTCTCTACGAGCAGTACTTC
CDR3: CAISPPGTGTLYEQYF

J: TRBJ2-1
D: TRBD2
V: TRBV4-1
size: -
DNA: TGCGCCAGCAGCCAAGAATGGGGGGGTAGCGGGATACGGCAGTTCTTC
CDR3: CASSQEWGGSGIRQFF

J: TRBJ2-2
D: -
V: TRBV4-1
size: -
DNA: TGCGCCAGCAGCCAATATAGCGGGAACACCGGGGAGCTGTTTTTT
CDR3: CASSQYSGNTGELFF

J: TRBJ2-7
D: -
V: TRBV5-8
size: -
DNA: TGTGCCAGCAGCTTGTTCGGCGGGGTTGAGCAGTACTTC
CDR3: CASSLFGGVEQYF

J: TRBJ2-2
D: TRBD2
V: TRBV9
size: -
DNA: TGTGCCAGCAGGGGGACTAGCGGGACCGGGGAGCTGTTTTTT
CDR3: CASRGTSGTGELFF

J: TRBJ2-1
D: -
V: TRBV12-3/TRBV12-4
size: -
DNA: TGTGCCAGCAGTTTAACTTCAGGGAATGAGCAGTTCTTC
CDR3: CASSLTSGNEQFF

J: TRBJ1-1
D: TRBD1
V: TRBV5-5
size: few
DNA: TGTGCCAGCAGCCTTTACGACAGGGCGAACACTGAAGCTTTCTTT
CDR3: CASSLYDRANTEAFF

J: TRBJ2-4
D: -
V: TRBV2
size: -
DNA: TGTGCCAGCAGAGCTAGTGTAAACATTCAGTACTTC
CDR3: CASRASVNIQYF

J: TRBJ1-2
D: -
V: TRBV6-1
size: -
DNA: TGTGCCAGCAGTGAGCAGGGAACAAACTATGGCTACACCTTC
CDR3: CASSEQGTNYGYTF

J: TRBJ1-3
D: -
V: TRBV5-6
size: -
DNA: TGTGCCAGCAGCTTGGTGGGCCCGGCAGGCTCGTGGAACACCATATATTTT
CDR3: CASSLVGPAGSWNTIYF

J: TRBJ2-3
D: -
V: TRBV3-1/TRBV3-2
size: -
DNA: TGTGCCAGCAGCCAAGGGTCCCCCAATCGGGGCACAGATACGCAGTATTTT
CDR3: CASSQGSPNRGTDTQYF

J: TRBJ2-2
D: TRBD2
V: TRBV19
size: -
DNA: TGTGCCAGTAGTGCCCGACTAGCGGGAGCGGTAAGGGCCGGGGAGCTGTTTTTT
CDR3: CASSARLAGAVRAGELFF

J: TRBJ2-2
D: -
V: TRBV3-1/TRBV3-2
size: -
DNA: TGTGCCAGCAGCCAAGAGCTACCAGGGCGCAACACCGGGGAGCTGTTTTTT
CDR3: CASSQELPGRNTGELFF

J: TRBJ2-2
D: TRBD1
V: TRBV18
size: few
DNA: TGTGCCAGCTCACCGAACCCCGGGACAGGGAACACCGGGGAGCTGTTTTTT
CDR3: CASSPNPGTGNTGELFF

J: TRBJ2-1
D: -
V: TRBV30
size: -
DNA: TGTGCCTGGACTGGGGGGGCGCCTTACAATGAGCAGTTCTTC
CDR3: CAWTGGAPYNEQFF

J: TRBJ2-2
D: -
V: TRBV6-5
size: few
DNA: TGTGCCAGTTCGGCGGGACGCCAGAACGGGGAGCTGTTTTTT
CDR3: CASSAGRQNGELFF